This T cell receptor beta chain is drawn from a study of blood T cell repertoires in COVID-19. About the research overall: Samples came from the United States, Italy and Spain, spanning acute and convalescent COVID-19. T cells, B-cell-depleted T cells, or PBMCs supplied cDNA or gDNA.

The germline gives CDR1 SGHTA, CDR2 FQGNSA. The ends were cut back, 3 bases at V and 1 base at J, with 9 bases in the middle. The length of the CDR3 is 15 residues. Sequenced by immunoSEQ multiplex PCR; TCRdb stores in-frame clones only, minus some. The sample includes 25,000 to 30,000 clones, about 94% seen only once; the top ten take 4% to 5%. The sequencing sample was made of peripheral blood. The rearrangement joins TRBV7-2 to TRBJ2-2, with D possibly matching TRBD1 (6 bases). This clonotype originated in a human donor with active COVID-19. The donor label of this sample is uncertain. The CDR3 DNA is TGTGCCAGCAGCTTCGGGACACTGAACACCGGGGAGCTGTTTTTT. This codes for CASSFGTLNTGELFF.